Each of the 25 T cell receptor beta chains below was sequenced from the same sample in a study of CD8 T cells in ankylosing spondylitis. Using its own MiXCR run on the 5' RACE reads, TCRdb lists one record per CDR3 protein. The sample shows roughly 100,000 distinct CDR3 sequences, roughly 8.7% of them seen only once. The sequencing input was blood, either unsorted or a sorted T cell fraction (not recorded which). These receptors came from a male donor with ankylosing spondylitis or in good health (not recorded which).

This clonotype turned up a few times. V usage is TRBV14 and J usage is TRBJ2-2, with 8 bases identical to TRBD1. V gave up 6 bases and J gave up 3 bases; unmatched junction bases: 6. The CDR3 sequence is 15 residues long. CDR1 and CDR2 (germline): SGHDN, FVKESK. For the CDR3, the DNA is TGTGCCAGCAGTCCATACAGGGGGTACACCGGGGAGCTGTTTTTT. Translation: CASSPYRGYTGELFF.

This clonotype was seen ten or more times. This chain uses TRBV18 with TRBJ2-7; 7 nucleotides agree with TRBD1. The germline CDR1 and CDR2 sequences are KGHSH and LQKENI. The CDR3 runs 11 residues. The CDR3 nucleotides are TGTGTAACCGGGACAGAATACGAGCAGTACTTC. Encoded protein: CVTGTEYEQYF.

This clonotype was seen repeatedly, ten times or more. This rearrangement joins TRBV12-3 or TRBV12-4 to TRBJ2-3; TRBD1 matches at 7 bases. The CDR3 runs 18 residues. V dropped 4 bases and J dropped 6; count of bases not matched to a gene: 19. CDR3 sequence (DNA): TGTGCCAGCAGTTCTTACCCCTTGACAGGGACCTATGGGGATACGCAGTATTTT. It specifies CASSSYPLTGTYGDTQYF.

This clonotype has only a few counts. This chain links TRBV5-1 with TRBJ2-2; D is ambiguous. Trimming took off 0 bases at V and 3 bases at J, with 3 bases between the two ends. CDR1 is SGHRS and CDR2 is YFSETQ in the germline V gene. The CDR3 runs to 13 residues. CDR3 DNA: TGCGCCAGCAGCTTGGTACACACCGGGGAGCTGTTTTTT. Translation: CASSLVHTGELFF.

This clonotype showed up many times. The chain uses TRBV5-5 and TRBJ1-4, with D uncertain. V was clipped by 1 base and J by 6 bases, with 16 bases between them. The CDR3 spans 16 residues. The germline gives CDR1 SGHKS, CDR2 YYEKEE (reference sequence). This CDR3 is CASSLTVLGGDEKLFF. DNA of the CDR3: TGTGCCAGCAGCTTGACGGTTTTGGGTGGGGATGAAAAACTGTTTTTT.

This clonotype was seen repeatedly, ten times or more. This chain links TRBV27 with TRBJ2-7; D is possibly TRBD1 or TRBD2 (5 bases each). The germline V gene has CDR1 MNHEY and CDR2 SMNVEV (reference sequence). V was cut by 2 bases and J by 1 base, with 15 bases left in between. The CDR3 loop spans 16 amino acids. The chain's CDR3 is CASSLTGTASSYEQYF. CDR3 sequence (DNA): TGTGCCAGCAGTTTAACCGGGACCGCGTCTTCCTACGAGCAGTACTTC.

This clonotype was found a few times. The rearrangement links TRBV30 to TRBJ2-2; D possibly corresponds to TRBD1 (6 bases). This CDR3 region has 15 residues. Trimming left V 3 bases short and J 2 bases short, with 13 bases between. Germline-derived CDR1 and CDR2 are GTSNPN and SVGIG (reference sequence). Written as DNA, the CDR3 is TGTGCCTGGAGATCGGACAGATTTAACACCGGGGAGCTGTTTTTT. Translating gives CAWRSDRFNTGELFF.

The count of this clonotype is one. A much larger clonotype is one base distant, so this may be a read error. The chain links TRBV20-1 to TRBJ2-3, with TRBD2 matching 12 bases. The V segment lost 7 bases and the J segment 8 bases; nucleotides outside the gene matches: 4. The CDR3 consists of 12 residues. Germline V gives CDR1 DFQATT, CDR2 SNEGSKA (reference sequence). The CDR3 protein is CSGLAGAGTQYF. The CDR3 bases are TGCAGTGGACTAGCGGGGGCAGGTACGCAGTATTTT.

This clonotype was observed at least ten times. V and J are TRBV5-1 and TRBJ2-1, with 8 nucleotides matching TRBD2. The CDR3 contains 17 residues. CDR1 is SGHRS, CDR2 YFSETQ, per germline. The J segment lost 2 bases and the V segment lost 3 bases, leaving 10 bases of the junction unmatched. This CDR3 is CASSSFGGEGTYNEQFF. The CDR3 nucleotides read TGCGCCAGCAGCTCCTTCGGGGGGGAGGGAACCTACAATGAGCAGTTCTTC.

This clonotype was picked up many times. The chain uses TRBV2 and TRBJ1-2; TRBD1 is a possible D gene (5 bases). This CDR3 is 15 amino acids long. Per germline, CDR1 SNHLY and CDR2 FYNNEI. The V end lost 4 bases, the J end lost 3 bases, and 15 bases lay between the germline ends. Here the CDR3 DNA reads TGTGCCAGCAGTGCGGGCAACAGGAGACACTATGGCTACACCTTC. The encoded protein is CASSAGNRRHYGYTF.

This clonotype was detected a few times. Written as DNA, the CDR3 is TGTGCCAGCAGTGGGTCCAGCGGGGGGAACTTGGAGACCCAGTACTTC. This encodes CASSGSSGGNLETQYF. The rearrangement uses TRBV2 and TRBJ2-5; TRBD2 matches 9 bases. V shed 4 bases and J 5 bases; nucleotides not matched to a gene: 11. Germline V gene lookup returns CDR1 SNHLY and CDR2 FYNNEI. This CDR3 comprises 16 residues.

This clonotype was seen a few times. Written as DNA, the CDR3 is TGTGCCAGCAGTTCGGGGACAGTCGAGCAGTACTTC. Its translation: CASSSGTVEQYF. V is TRBV6-5 and J is TRBJ2-7, with 7 bases aligning to TRBD1. CDR3 length: 12 residues. Trimming removed 4 bases from V and 6 bases from J; junction bases left unmatched: 3. Germline loops: CDR1 MNHEY, CDR2 SVGAGI.

This chain joins TRBV7-2 and TRBJ2-7, with D unclear. V lost 3 bases to trimming and J lost 3 bases, with 9 bases between them. The CDR3 is made up of 13 amino acids. The germline CDR1 and CDR2 sequences are SGHTA and FQGNSA. The CDR3 is CASSFFDGYEQYF. The CDR3 nucleotides read TGTGCCAGCAGCTTCTTCGACGGCTACGAGCAGTACTTC.

In this sample, this clonotype turned up many times. The chain links TRBV7-8 to TRBJ2-2; weak D call: TRBD2 (6 bases). The germline V gene has CDR1 SGHVS and CDR2 FQNEAQ. V was clipped by 0 bases and J by 2 bases, with 10 bases between them. CDR3 size: 16 residues. The CDR3 bases are TGTGCCAGCAGCTTAGCGGGGGGACTCAACACCGGGGAGCTGTTTTTT. Translating it yields CASSLAGGLNTGELFF.

A remark on this clonotype: This could be a read error, since a much larger clone is one nucleotide away. The gene calls are TRBV5-1 and TRBJ2-1; 7 bases map to TRBD2. This CDR3 has 15 amino acids. Germline loops: CDR1 SGHRS, CDR2 YFSETQ. The DNA for the CDR3 is TGCGCCAGCAAAGGGAGGGACTGGGAGGGGAATGAGCAGTTATTC. Protein sequence: CASKGRDWEGNEQLF. The full variable domain, completed using reference TRBV5-1 and TRBJ2-1, is KAGVTQTPRYLIKTRGQQVTLSCSPISGHRSVSWYQQTPGQGLQFLFEYFSETQRNKGNFPGRFSGRQFSNSRSEMNVSTLELGDSALYLCASKGRDWEGNEQLFGPGTRLTVL.

The rearrangement links TRBV18 to TRBJ2-5; the D is unclear. The germline V and J ends were trimmed by 3 bases and 1 base, with 6 bases remaining between them. The CDR3 totals 13 residues. In germline, CDR1 is KGHSH, CDR2 LQKENI. This CDR3 reads CASSPVPQETQYF. Here the CDR3 DNA reads TGTGCCAGCTCACCCGTTCCCCAAGAGACCCAGTACTTC.

In this sample, this clonotype turned up many times. V is TRBV29-1 and J is TRBJ2-3, with TRBD1 identical over 11 bases. V dropped 7 bases and J dropped 2; count of bases not matched to a gene: 5. The CDR3 spans 14 residues. Germline V CDR1 and CDR2: SQVTM, ANQGSEA. CDR3 region: CSEGTGGPTDTQYF. The CDR3 DNA reads TGCAGCGAGGGGACAGGGGGTCCCACAGATACGCAGTATTTT.

Many counts were recorded for this clonotype. This chain connects TRBV12-5 to TRBJ2-4, with D possibly being TRBD1 (6 bases). Germline V lookup: CDR1 LGHNT, CDR2 FRNRAP. The CDR3 contains 16 residues. With 5 bases removed from V and 0 bases from J, the gap between germline ends came to 14 bases. CDR3 amino acids: CASGPLGQLAKNIQYF. CDR3 bases: TGTGCTAGTGGTCCCTTGGGACAACTAGCCAAAAACATTCAGTACTTC.

This clonotype was counted ten times or more. The V call is TRBV12-5, the J call TRBJ2-2, with D tentatively TRBD1 or TRBD2 (5 bases each). The germline CDR1 and CDR2 sequences are LGHNT and FRNRAP. The CDR3 totals 17 residues. V was shortened by 4 bases and J by 2 bases, with 17 bases between the two germline ends. CDR3 region: CASGSPSRGENTGELFF. The CDR3 DNA reads TGTGCTAGTGGTTCTCCCTCTCGGGGCGAAAACACCGGGGAGCTGTTTTTT.

This clonotype was observed a few times. J is TRBJ1-5 and V is TRBV20-1; no firm D call. The germline V gene encodes CDR1 DFQATT and CDR2 SNEGSKA (reference sequence). Trimming took off 2 bases at V and 2 bases at J, with 13 bases between the two ends. CDR3 length: 15 amino acids. The CDR3 region is CSARPPFDGNQPQHF. CDR3 DNA: TGCAGTGCTAGACCCCCCTTCGATGGCAATCAGCCCCAGCATTTT.

This clonotype was counted many times. V usage is TRBV20-1 and J usage is TRBJ2-7; 7 nucleotides match TRBD1. With 3 bases clipped from V and 3 bases from J, the junction kept 8 bases outside the gene matches. Germline V gene data show CDR1 as DFQATT and CDR2 as SNEGSKA (reference sequence). The CDR3 covers 14 residues. The CDR3 region is CSASRDRNNYEQYF. The CDR3 nucleotides read TGCAGTGCTAGCCGGGACAGAAATAACTACGAGCAGTACTTC.

This clonotype was detected only a few times. The genes are TRBV6-2 or TRBV6-3 and TRBJ2-2; 9 positions match TRBD1. V lost 5 bases and J lost 6; bases outside the gene matches: 7. The CDR3 consists of 15 residues. CDR1 is MNHEY, CDR2 SVGEGT, per germline. The CDR3 here is CASSPTGGAAGELFF. In nucleotides, the CDR3 is TGTGCCAGCAGTCCCACAGGGGGCGCCGCCGGGGAGCTGTTTTTT.

Concerning this clonotype itself: A much more abundant neighbour one base away suggests this may be a read error. This sequence joins TRBV14 and TRBJ2-1; 7 bases map to TRBD2. The germline CDR1 and CDR2 sequences are SGHDN and FVKESK. This CDR3 is 15 amino acids long. V gave up 7 bases and J gave up 6 bases; unmatched junction bases: 12. The DNA of the CDR3 is TGTGCCAGCAACCCACCTTGGACTAGAACCAATGAGCAGTTCTTC. This encodes CASNPPWTRTNEQFF.

The sample holds many counts of this clonotype. This sequence joins TRBV20-1 and TRBJ1-2; D perhaps matches TRBD1 (6 bases). V was trimmed by 1 base and J by 7 bases, leaving 16 bases between them. The CDR3 length is 14 residues. Germline V gene lookup returns CDR1 DFQATT and CDR2 SNEGSKA (reference sequence). This CDR3 reads CSARGGDTRPGYTF. Here the CDR3 DNA reads TGCAGTGCTAGAGGGGGGGACACCAGGCCTGGCTACACCTTC.

This clonotype was seen many times. V usage is TRBV7-3 and J usage is TRBJ2-7, with TRBD2 matching 7 bases. Per germline, CDR1 SGHTA and CDR2 FQGTGA. V dropped 3 bases and J dropped 2; count of bases not matched to a gene: 4. CDR3 size: 14 residues. CDR3 nucleotides: TGTGCCAGCAGCTTGAAGGGAGGGACCTACGAGCAGTACTTC. It specifies CASSLKGGTYEQYF.